These 25 T cell receptor beta chains originate from one sample sequenced in a study of cytomegalovirus exposure and HLA in healthy donors. 13 Jbeta primers and 60 Vbeta primers were used for the PCR. Here immunoSEQ multiplex PCR was the method, and the copy in TCRdb shows in-frame clones only, minus some. The data show some 180,000 clones, with 78% seen just once and approximately 2.6% held by the top ten. Sample: PBMCs. Receptors originate from a female donor in good health and CMV-seronegative.

V gene TRBV4-1 combines with J gene TRBJ2-1; 16 bases are shared with TRBD2. V shed 3 bases and J 3 bases; nucleotides not matched to a gene: 11. There are 20 residues in the CDR3. CDR1 and CDR2 (germline): MGHRA, YSYEKL. In DNA form, the CDR3 reads TGCGCCAGCAGCCAGACCACCGGGACTAGCGGGAGGGCCGGCTACAATGAGCAGTTCTTC. Amino acid sequence: CASSQTTGTSGRAGYNEQFF.

The genes are TRBV6-6 and TRBJ2-4; a possible D gene is TRBD2 (6 bases). V lost 2 bases to trimming and J lost 4 bases, with 9 bases between them. The CDR3 spans 14 residues. CDR1 and CDR2 (germline): MNHNY, SVGAGI (reference sequence). The CDR3: CASSYTGLKNIQYF. CDR3 bases: TGTGCCAGCAGTTACACGGGACTTAAAAACATTCAGTACTTC.

This chain connects TRBV30 to TRBJ1-5, with 7 bases matching TRBD1. The germline gives CDR1 GTSNPN, CDR2 SVGIG (reference sequence). V lost 3 bases, J lost 4 bases, and 3 bases stayed unmatched. The CDR3 has 13 residues. The chain's CDR3 is CAWRGQTNQPQHF. CDR3 nucleotides: TGTGCCTGGAGGGGACAGACAAATCAGCCCCAGCATTTT.

The V gene is TRBV7-9, the J gene TRBJ2-2, with D perhaps TRBD1 (6 bases). The V end was cut by 3 bases, the J end by 6 bases, with 11 bases between. From germline, CDR1 is SEHNR and CDR2 FQNEAQ (reference sequence). The CDR3 runs 14 residues. The CDR3 loop is CASSLDSVPGELFF. DNA of the CDR3: TGTGCCAGCAGCTTGGACAGTGTCCCCGGGGAGCTGTTTTTT.

This clone was observed a handful of times. V and J are TRBV7-9 and TRBJ2-6; D gene ambiguous. Per germline, CDR1 SEHNR and CDR2 FQNEAQ (reference sequence). CDR3 length: 15 amino acids. The V gene lost 3 bases and the J gene lost 1 base, with 7 bases spanning the gap. This CDR3 is CASSFAESGANVLTF. CDR3 coding DNA: TGTGCCAGCAGCTTTGCGGAATCTGGGGCCAACGTCCTGACTTTC.

The V and J genes are TRBV18 and TRBJ2-3; 9 bases are a match to TRBD1. The CDR3 spans 15 residues. Germline V gene sequence: CDR1 KGHSH, CDR2 LQKENI. V was pared by 6 bases and J by 4 bases, with 8 bases of the junction left unmatched. The CDR3 reads CASSPPTGGADTQYF. The CDR3 bases are TGTGCCAGCTCTCCTCCGACAGGGGGTGCAGATACGCAGTATTTT. Full variable domain (remainder filled in from reference TRBV18 and TRBJ2-3): NAGVMQNPRHLVRRRGQEARLRCSPMKGHSHVYWYRQLPEEGLKFMVYLQKENIIDESGMPKERFSAEFPKEGPSILRIQQVVRGDSAAYFCASSPPTGGADTQYFGPGTRLTVL.

The count of this clone is one. The chain recombines TRBV6-5 with TRBJ1-2; D gene unclear. This CDR3 comprises 13 residues. Germline values: CDR1 MNHEY, CDR2 SVGAGI. The V and J ends lost 5 bases and 0 bases respectively, with 7 bases between them. CDR3 sequence reads: CASSNTANYGYTF. The CDR3, as DNA: TGTGCCAGCAGTAACACAGCTAACTATGGCTACACCTTC.

This sequence joins TRBV6-1 and TRBJ1-6, with unresolved D. Germline values: CDR1 MNHNS, CDR2 SASEGT. Trimming cost V 4 bases and J 9 bases, with 10 bases left between them. The CDR3 sequence is 13 residues long. In DNA, the CDR3 is TGTGCCAGCAGTGCTCTCGAGGGTTCACCCCTCCACTTT. Translating gives CASSALEGSPLHF.

The chain employs TRBV2 and TRBJ2-7; D remains ambiguous. V was clipped by 2 bases and J by 9 bases, with 14 bases between them. The CDR3 loop spans 13 amino acids. CDR1 is SNHLY, CDR2 FYNNEI, per germline. For the CDR3, the DNA is TGTGCCAGCAGTGAATGGCGGCCTACGGGGCAGTACTTC. Protein product: CASSEWRPTGQYF.

The genes are TRBV6-5 and TRBJ2-2, with D maybe TRBD2 (5 bases). There are 15 residues in the CDR3. Germline CDR1 reads MNHEY; CDR2 reads SVGAGI. The ends were cut back, 5 bases at V and 6 bases at J, with 16 bases in the middle. CDR3 amino acids: CASSTSPGKAGELFF. For the CDR3, the DNA is TGTGCCAGCAGTACCTCCCCGGGGAAGGCCGGGGAGCTGTTTTTT.

The chain combines TRBV27 with TRBJ2-1; weak D call: TRBD2 (6 bases). The V end was cut by 0 bases, the J end by 2 bases, with 8 bases between. Germline V gives CDR1 MNHEY, CDR2 SMNVEV (reference sequence). This CDR3 is 15 amino acids long. The CDR3 sequence is CASSLSSGPYNEQFF. The CDR3 coding sequence is TGTGCCAGCAGTTTATCTAGCGGCCCCTACAATGAGCAGTTCTTC.

As concerns this clone: Different DNA sequences within this sample yield the same CDR3. The chain recombines TRBV30 with TRBJ2-7, with D uncertain. Trimming cost V 4 bases and J 3 bases, with 10 bases left between them. The length of the CDR3 is 12 residues. Germline V gives CDR1 GTSNPN, CDR2 SVGIG (reference sequence). CDR3 sequence reads: CAWTGDGYEQYF. The CDR3 DNA is TGTGCCTGGACTGGAGACGGCTACGAGCAGTACTTC.

The V gene is TRBV18, the J gene TRBJ1-2; 8 bases match TRBD1. V was clipped by 2 bases and J by 4 bases; unmatched bases: 6. The length of the CDR3 is 15 residues. The germline CDR1 and CDR2 sequences are KGHSH and LQKENI. The CDR3: CASSPYDRGGYGYTF. The CDR3 DNA reads TGTGCCAGCTCACCATACGACAGGGGCGGCTATGGCTACACCTTC.

This clone was seen only a few times. V is TRBV29-1 and J is TRBJ2-5; 10 nucleotides align to TRBD1. The CDR3 covers 15 residues. The trim removed 0 bases at V and 4 bases at J, leaving 5 bases unmatched. Germline CDR1 SQVTM, CDR2 ANQGSEA. CDR3 residues: CSVEDRDRGRETQYF. CDR3 coding DNA: TGCAGCGTTGAAGATCGGGACAGGGGACGAGAGACCCAGTACTTC.

The V call is TRBV29-1, the J call TRBJ1-2; D might be TRBD1 (5 bases). Germline V gives CDR1 SQVTM, CDR2 ANQGSEA. With 4 bases removed from V and 7 bases from J, the gap between germline ends came to 7 bases. The CDR3 is made up of 10 amino acids. Written as DNA, the CDR3 is TGCAGCGTTGCAGGGCCTGGCTACACCTTC. It codes for CSVAGPGYTF.

This rearrangement joins TRBV5-1 to TRBJ2-1; D is ambiguous. The CDR3 length is 14 residues. Germline V gives CDR1 SGHRS, CDR2 YFSETQ. The ends were cut back, 1 base at V and 5 bases at J, with 10 bases in the middle. The CDR3, as DNA: TGCGCCAGCAGCTTGATAGGCGGCGACAATGAGCAGTTCTTC. Protein sequence: CASSLIGGDNEQFF.

This clone was seen more than once but under ten times. The chain uses TRBV15 and TRBJ2-3; 13 nucleotides line up with TRBD2. The J segment lost 5 bases and the V segment lost 4 bases, leaving 9 bases of the junction unmatched. The CDR3 is made up of 17 amino acids. The germline V gene has CDR1 LNHNV and CDR2 YYDKDF (reference sequence). The CDR3 nucleotides are TGTGCCACCAGCACCAGGACTAGCGGGAGCATCGGAGATACGCAGTATTTT. Protein: CATSTRTSGSIGDTQYF.

This clone was found a few times. J is TRBJ2-2 and V is TRBV4-2; TRBD2 agrees at 12 bases. The germline V gene has CDR1 LGHNA and CDR2 YNFKEQ. J was trimmed by 6 bases and V by 1 base; bases with no gene match: 9. CDR3 length: 18 residues. The CDR3 region is CASSQVAILAGGAGELFF. Written as DNA, the CDR3 is TGTGCCAGCAGCCAAGTCGCCATCCTAGCGGGAGGGGCCGGGGAGCTGTTTTTT.

J is TRBJ2-3 and V is TRBV5-6, with D hard to call. Trimming pared 4 bases from V and 4 bases from J, leaving 7 bases between. The germline CDR1 and CDR2 sequences are SGHDT and YYEEEE. This CDR3 comprises 12 residues. The CDR3: CASSESADTQYF. CDR3 coding DNA: TGTGCCAGCAGCGAGAGTGCAGATACGCAGTATTTT.

Only a few counts were recorded for this clone. The J gene is TRBJ1-1, the V gene TRBV18, with D unclear. Germline V gene sequence: CDR1 KGHSH, CDR2 LQKENI. Trimming removed 3 bases at V and 6 bases at J, with 14 bases between. The CDR3 extends over 14 amino acids. The DNA of the CDR3 is TGTGCCAGCTCACCGGTCGGTGGGAGGGCTGAAGCTTTCTTT. Protein: CASSPVGGRAEAFF.

In its sample, this clone was seen a few times. The V call is TRBV29-1, the J call TRBJ2-3; the D gene is possibly TRBD2 (5 bases). Germline CDR1 reads SQVTM; CDR2 reads ANQGSEA. The CDR3 has 13 residues. Trimming took 6 bases from V and 4 from J, leaving 14 bases between them. The CDR3 DNA follows: TGCAGCGTCGGACGGGGTCCTCCAGATACGCAGTATTTT. This translates into CSVGRGPPDTQYF.

This chain joins TRBV30 and TRBJ1-1; 7 bases fit TRBD1. Germline V gene lookup returns CDR1 GTSNPN and CDR2 SVGIG (reference sequence). The CDR3 extends over 16 amino acids. V lost 5 bases, J lost 0 bases, and 12 bases stayed unmatched. The CDR3 reads CAWRNRDSFMNTEAFF. The CDR3 nucleotides are TGTGCCTGGCGGAACCGGGACAGCTTCATGAACACTGAAGCTTTCTTT.

The chain couples TRBV7-3 to TRBJ1-1, with TRBD1 matching 8 bases. Per germline, CDR1 SGHTA and CDR2 FQGTGA. This CDR3 has 13 residues. V shed 5 bases, J shed 4 bases, and the junction held 3 bases outside the gene matches. The CDR3 region has the DNA TGTGCCAGCAGCCCTACAGGGGGCACTGAAGCTTTCTTT. Translating it yields CASSPTGGTEAFF.

This sequence joins TRBV18 and TRBJ2-6; D is unclear. Germline CDR1 is KGHSH and CDR2 is LQKENI. V lost 3 bases, J lost 0 bases, and 6 bases lay in between. CDR3 length: 15 amino acids. The CDR3 here is CASSPSISGANVLTF. CDR3 DNA: TGTGCCAGCTCACCTAGTATCTCTGGGGCCAACGTCCTGACTTTC.

This clone was recorded only once. This rearrangement joins TRBV6-1 to TRBJ1-2, with D possibly TRBD1 on 5 matching bases. The ends were cut back, 8 bases at V and 4 bases at J, with 17 bases in the middle. Germline values: CDR1 MNHNS, CDR2 SASEGT. The CDR3 extends over 14 amino acids. The CDR3 reads CASRRAGTPYGYTF. The CDR3 DNA reads as TGTGCCAGCCGGAGGGCCGGGACTCCCTATGGCTACACCTTC.